These 13 T cell receptor beta chains share one sample of origin, sequenced in a study of coeliac disease. TCRdb's copy holds only in-frame clones and misses some; the assay was immunoSEQ multiplex PCR. The profile shows around 4,800 clones, around 79% of them singletons. The material sequenced was lamina propria lymphocytes from the gut. These receptor sequences come from a woman younger than 35 with active celiac disease.

Here the CDR3 reads CASSSFNRGPGDGYTF. In nucleotides, the CDR3 is TGTGCCAGCAGCTCCTTTAACAGGGGGCCCGGGGATGGCTACACCTTC. J is TRBJ1-2 and V is TRBV5-4; the match to TRBD1 covers 9 bases. V shed 3 bases and J 6 bases; nucleotides not matched to a gene: 12. The CDR3 consists of 16 residues. Germline CDR1 SGHNT, CDR2 YYREEE (reference sequence).

This clone was recorded a few times. This chain links TRBV29-1 with TRBJ1-1; D is uncertain. The CDR3 loop spans 20 amino acids. Trimming cost V 6 bases and J 1 base, with 33 bases left between them. Germline V lookup: CDR1 SQVTM, CDR2 ANQGSEA. The CDR3 loop reads CSVLPYLGEGRWDGNTEAFF. DNA for the CDR3: TGCAGCGTCCTTCCGTACCTCGGGGAGGGAAGATGGGATGGGAACACTGAAGCTTTCTTT.

This clone has only a few counts. V and J are TRBV20-1 and TRBJ2-5; D possibly corresponds to TRBD1 (5 bases). Germline V gene lookup returns CDR1 DFQATT and CDR2 SNEGSKA (reference sequence). CDR3 size: 11 residues. The CDR3 DNA sequence: TGCAGCAGCAGGGTCCAAGAGACCCAGTACTTC. This codes for CSSRVQETQYF.

The chain joins TRBV27 to TRBJ1-1, with 7 bases identical to TRBD1. This CDR3 has 14 amino acids. Per the germline V gene, CDR1 is MNHEY and CDR2 is SMNVEV (reference sequence). Losses at the gene ends were 5 bases for V and 4 bases for J; bases not matched to a gene: 7. CDR3 nucleotides: TGTGCCAGCAGTCTAAAACAGGGGAGCACTGAAGCTTTCTTT. Its translation is CASSLKQGSTEAFF.

This clone has just one count. This rearrangement joins TRBV7-9 to TRBJ1-4; tentative D call: TRBD1 (5 bases). The germline V and J ends were trimmed by 5 bases and 8 bases, with 12 bases remaining between them. The germline gives CDR1 SEHNR, CDR2 FQNEAQ (reference sequence). The CDR3 spans 13 residues. The chain's CDR3 is CASSARGYEKLFF. CDR3 DNA: TGTGCCAGCAGCGCCCGGGGGTACGAAAAACTGTTTTTT.

This clone was observed a few times. J is TRBJ2-3 and V is TRBV11-3, with D perhaps TRBD2 (6 bases). Germline V gene sequence: CDR1 SGHNT, CDR2 YENEEA. This CDR3 is 13 amino acids long. Trimming left V 5 bases short and J 6 bases short, with 12 bases between. CDR3 DNA sequence: TGTGCCAGCAGCGGGCCGCGGGGCGATACGCAGTATTTT. Amino acids: CASSGPRGDTQYF.

The V and J genes are TRBV30 and TRBJ1-6, with unresolved D. Germline V gene lookup returns CDR1 GTSNPN and CDR2 SVGIG (reference sequence). Trimming removed 3 bases at V and 0 bases at J, with 6 bases between. This CDR3 spans 14 amino acids. For the CDR3, the DNA is TGTGCCTGGAGGGGAGACTCCTATAATTCACCCCTCCACTTT. Translating gives CAWRGDSYNSPLHF.

V usage is TRBV6-4 and J usage is TRBJ1-1; the D is unclear. The CDR3 runs to 13 residues. The germline gives CDR1 MRHNA, CDR2 SNTAGT. Trimming stripped 4 bases from V and 1 base from J, with 7 bases between. The CDR3 loop is CASSGTSNTEAFF. As DNA, the CDR3 is TGTGCCAGCAGTGGGACTTCGAACACTGAAGCTTTCTTT.

The CDR3 DNA reads TGCGCCAGCAGCCAAGATGGGGCAGGGAGGGGCTACACCTTC. This gives the protein CASSQDGAGRGYTF. The genes are TRBV4-3 and TRBJ1-2; TRBD1 is a possible D gene (5 bases). The CDR3 extends over 14 amino acids. The germline V and J ends were trimmed by 0 bases and 8 bases, with 13 bases remaining between them. The germline CDR1 and CDR2 sequences are LGHNA and YSLEER.

There are a few counts of this clone. The chain has TRBV11-2 and TRBJ2-7, with 10 bases identical to TRBD1. Germline V lookup: CDR1 SGHAT, CDR2 FQNNGV. The CDR3 consists of 17 residues. J lost 3 bases, V lost 4 bases, and 12 bases had no gene match. The CDR3 loop is CASSSLIPDRGLYEQYF. In nucleotides, the CDR3 is TGTGCCAGCAGCTCACTTATCCCCGACAGGGGGCTCTACGAGCAGTACTTC.

The rearrangement joins TRBV28 to TRBJ2-7; possibly TRBD1 for D (5 bases). The V gene's germline CDR1 is MDHEN and CDR2 SYDVKM. V shed 3 bases and J shed 2 bases, with 11 bases lying between them. The CDR3 is 14 residues long. Written as DNA, the CDR3 is TGTGCCAGCAGTTTCCCAGGGTTTACCTACGAGCAGTACTTC. Translating gives CASSFPGFTYEQYF.

This sequence joins TRBV7-3 and TRBJ2-6; no reliable D call. V lost 10 bases to trimming and J lost 0 bases, with 13 bases between them. From germline, CDR1 is SGHTA and CDR2 FQGTGA. This CDR3 spans 15 amino acids. The CDR3 coding sequence is TGTGCCATCCTTCTAATCCGCTCTGGGGCCAACGTCCTGACTTTC. Its protein is CAILLIRSGANVLTF.

The chain joins TRBV4-3 to TRBJ1-6, with TRBD1 as a possible D gene (5 bases). V was clipped by 1 base and J by 9 bases, with 19 bases between them. Germline CDR1 and CDR2: LGHNA and YSLEER. This CDR3 contains 17 residues. CDR3 protein: CASSQGVDSLPGSPLHF. In DNA form, the CDR3 reads TGCGCCAGCAGCCAAGGAGTAGACAGCCTGCCGGGTTCACCCCTCCACTTT.